These 7 T cell receptor beta chains came from one sample sequenced in a study of technical replicates of blood from several donors. Sequencing used immunoSEQ multiplex PCR; TCRdb keeps in-frame clones, though not all of them. Of some 98,000 clones detected, around 95% appear once; the ten largest clones hold roughly 0.2%. Sequenced sample: T cells isolated from PBMCs. These receptors all come from a human donor in good health.

V and J are TRBV19 and TRBJ1-3; the match to TRBD1 covers 8 bases. The CDR3 spans 15 residues. J lost 0 bases, V lost 5 bases, and 3 bases had no gene match. Germline V lookup: CDR1 LNHDA, CDR2 SQIVND (reference sequence). For the CDR3, the DNA is TGTGCCAGTAGTGAAACAGGGGGCTCTGGAAACACCATATATTTT. Translation: CASSETGGSGNTIYF.

The V and J genes are TRBV29-1 and TRBJ1-2; D gene ambiguous. Germline V CDR1 and CDR2: SQVTM, ANQGSEA. Trimming pared 4 bases from V and 8 bases from J, leaving 14 bases between. The CDR3 consists of 12 residues. CDR3 in amino acids: CSVANGEYGYTF. DNA for the CDR3: TGCAGCGTTGCGAACGGGGAGTACGGCTACACCTTC.

The CDR3 nucleotides read TGTGCCAGCAGTTCCGGGGGACAGGACGTTCACGAGCAGTACTTC. It encodes CASSSGGQDVHEQYF. The V and J genes are TRBV28 and TRBJ2-7, with 8 bases aligning to TRBD1. Germline V gives CDR1 MDHEN, CDR2 SYDVKM. The length of the CDR3 is 15 residues. V lost 4 bases, J lost 5 bases, and 10 bases stayed unmatched.

About this clone itself: The junction shows a germline mismatch at one end, possibly a read error. This chain connects TRBV6-5 to TRBJ2-1, with 8 bases matching TRBD2. This CDR3 has 15 residues. Germline values: CDR1 MNHEY, CDR2 SVGAGI. CDR3 amino acids: CASRESGSSHNEQFF. The DNA for the CDR3 is TGTGCCAGCAGGGAAAGCGGGAGCTCCCACAATGAGCAGTTCTTC.

CDR3 in DNA: TGTGCCAGCAGCTTCTCACAGGGGTCCTACGAGCAGTACTTC. It translates to CASSFSQGSYEQYF. This chain links TRBV7-8 with TRBJ2-7; 7 nucleotides match TRBD1. The CDR3 sequence is 14 residues long. Germline CDR1 is SGHVS and CDR2 is FQNEAQ. V lost 3 bases, J lost 1 base, and 3 bases stayed unmatched.

This chain connects TRBV28 to TRBJ2-5; 9 nucleotides line up with TRBD1. V was clipped by 5 bases and J by 4 bases; unmatched bases: 5. Per the germline V gene, CDR1 is MDHEN and CDR2 is SYDVKM. This CDR3 contains 14 residues. CDR3 residues: CASSADRGRETQYF. CDR3 DNA: TGTGCCAGCAGTGCGGACAGGGGACGAGAGACCCAGTACTTC.

The chain employs TRBV27 and TRBJ1-5, with TRBD1 matching 7 bases. Germline values: CDR1 MNHEY, CDR2 SMNVEV (reference sequence). V was clipped by 4 bases and J by 4 bases; unmatched bases: 7. The CDR3 extends over 15 amino acids. CDR3 DNA sequence: TGTGCCAGCAGTTCCTCGGACAGGTTGAATCAGCCCCAGCATTTT. This gives the protein CASSSSDRLNQPQHF.